The 25 T cell receptor beta chains given below trace back to one sample, sequenced in a study of blood T cells in healthy people across ages. Sample-barcoded 5' priming and a J-beta primer mix drove a second PCR of about 7 to 11 cycles. TCRdb analysed the 5' RACE reads with MiXCR anew, one entry per CDR3 protein. The sample contains about 680,000 distinct CDR3 sequences, around 48% of which appear only once. Sequenced sample: blood. The receptor source for this set is a woman aged 55 to 70 in good health.

V gene TRBV29-1 combines with J gene TRBJ2-3; TRBD2 might be the D (7 bases). V gave up 7 bases and J gave up 4 bases, with 15 bases separating them. CDR3 size: 13 residues. Germline V CDR1 and CDR2: SQVTM, ANQGSEA. Here the CDR3 DNA reads TGCAGCGCCGGGGGCGGGAGCCCAGATACGCAGTATTTT. Its protein is CSAGGGSPDTQYF.

The chain employs TRBV7-2 and TRBJ2-5; D might be TRBD1 (7 bases). V lost 5 bases and J lost 1, with 14 bases in between. The CDR3 is 15 residues long. Germline V gene lookup returns CDR1 SGHTA and CDR2 FQGNSA. CDR3 protein: CASSVQGGGQETQYF. CDR3 nucleotide sequence: TGTGCCAGCAGCGTTCAGGGGGGCGGCCAAGAGACCCAGTACTTC.

The chain links TRBV7-2 to TRBJ2-5; D is tentatively TRBD1 or TRBD2 (5 bases each). The J call may be in error: the DNA end matches TRBJ2-7 better. The CDR3 runs 14 residues. CDR1 is SGHTA, CDR2 FQGNSA, per germline. CDR3: CASSGGRQPYEQYF. CDR3 DNA sequence: TGTGCCAGCAGCGGGGGACGCCAACCTTACGAGCAGTACTTC.

This clonotype was detected only a few times. The genes are TRBV12-3 or TRBV12-4 and TRBJ2-5, with TRBD2 as a possible D gene (6 bases). The CDR3 runs to 13 residues. V shed 4 bases and J shed 1 base, with 7 bases lying between them. The CDR3 is CASSSTSQETQYF. The DNA for the CDR3 is TGTGCCAGCAGTTCGACTAGCCAAGAGACCCAGTACTTC.

This clonotype appeared a few times. The genes are TRBV20-1 and TRBJ1-2; a possible D gene is TRBD1 (5 bases). The V gene's germline CDR1 is DFQATT and CDR2 SNEGSKA (reference sequence). The CDR3 has 14 residues. V lost 1 base and J 3 bases, leaving 12 bases between the germline ends. The CDR3 protein is CSARVRDQYYGYTF. CDR3 nucleotide sequence: TGCAGTGCTAGAGTAAGGGACCAGTACTATGGCTACACCTTC.

There are a few counts of this clonotype. The chain recombines TRBV20-1 with TRBJ2-5; D unclear. Germline assignment: CDR1 DFQATT and CDR2 SNEGSKA (reference sequence). The CDR3 is 11 amino acids. Trimming took off 2 bases at V and 5 bases at J, with 6 bases between the two ends. In DNA form, the CDR3 reads TGCAGTGCTAGAAACCCCGAGACCCAGTACTTC. Encoded protein: CSARNPETQYF.

A few counts support this clonotype. The gene calls are TRBV3-1 and TRBJ1-2, with D possibly TRBD1 on 5 matching bases. Germline CDR1 reads LGHDT; CDR2 reads YNNKEL (reference sequence). The CDR3 has 14 amino acids. Trimming removed 0 bases from V and 6 bases from J, with 11 bases in between. The DNA of the CDR3 is TGTGCCAGCAGCCAAGATGAGGGGCGGAATGGCTACACCTTC. Its translation is CASSQDEGRNGYTF.

This chain joins TRBV30 and TRBJ2-5; D possibly corresponds to TRBD2 (6 bases). This CDR3 is 16 amino acids long. Trimming stripped 1 base from V and 1 base from J, with 16 bases between. The germline gives CDR1 GTSNPN, CDR2 SVGIG (reference sequence). The CDR3 DNA reads TGTGCCTGGAGTGGCCCCCGGGACGGGGGCCAAGAGACCCAGTACTTC. It yields the protein CAWSGPRDGGQETQYF.

This clonotype was counted only a few times. The chain combines TRBV6-4 with TRBJ2-3; 14 bases match TRBD2. The J segment lost 5 bases and the V segment lost 6 bases, leaving 4 bases of the junction unmatched. This CDR3 has 15 amino acids. Per the germline V gene, CDR1 is MRHNA and CDR2 is SNTAGT. The CDR3 here is CASSRGTSGRDTQYF. CDR3 nucleotide sequence: TGTGCCAGCAGCCGTGGGACTAGCGGGAGAGATACGCAGTATTTT.

The chain carries TRBV7-2 and TRBJ2-7; tentatively, D is TRBD2 (5 bases). In germline, CDR1 is SGHTA, CDR2 FQGNSA. This CDR3 is built from 14 residues. Between the trimmed V and J ends, which lost 2 bases and 0 bases, there was a span of 8 bases. The CDR3 coding sequence is TGTGCCAGCAGCTTACCGCGGGTCTCCTACGAGCAGTACTTC. This gives the protein CASSLPRVSYEQYF. The full variable domain, rest sourced from reference TRBV7-2 and TRBJ2-7, is GAGVSQSPSNKVTEKGKDVELRCDPISGHTALYWYRQSLGQGLEFLIYFQGNSAPDKSGLPSDRFSAERTGGSVSTLTIQRTQQEDSAVYLCASSLPRVSYEQYFGPGTRLTVT.

In its sample, this clonotype was seen a few times. The J gene is TRBJ2-1, the V gene TRBV6-5; D not certain. This CDR3 is built from 14 residues. Trimming removed 6 bases at V and 1 base at J, with 10 bases between. Germline V gives CDR1 MNHEY, CDR2 SVGAGI. In DNA form, the CDR3 reads TGTGCCAGCAGACTCGGTTTGTCCTACAATGAGCAGTTCTTC. Its protein product is CASRLGLSYNEQFF.

In this sample, this clonotype turned up a few times. The chain combines TRBV3-1 with TRBJ1-2; D unclear. The V and J ends lost 0 bases and 4 bases respectively, with 3 bases between them. CDR1 and CDR2 (germline): LGHDT, YNNKEL (reference sequence). The CDR3 extends over 12 amino acids. This CDR3 is CASSQEIYGYTF. The DNA of the CDR3 is TGTGCCAGCAGCCAAGAGATCTATGGCTACACCTTC. Supplemented by reference TRBV3-1 and TRBJ1-2, the full variable domain reads DTAVSQTPKYLVTQMGNDKSIKCEQNLGHDTMYWYKQDSKKFLKIMFSYNNKELIINETVPNRFSPKSPDKAHLNLHINSLELGDSAVYFCASSQEIYGYTFGSGTRLTVV.

This clonotype has just a few counts. The chain uses TRBV20-1 and TRBJ2-7; D may be TRBD2 (6 bases). Germline-derived CDR1 and CDR2 are DFQATT and SNEGSKA (reference sequence). This CDR3 contains 14 residues. V dropped 3 bases and J dropped 2 bases, with 14 bases sitting between them. The CDR3: CSASHSSETYEQYF. The CDR3 nucleotides read TGCAGTGCTAGCCACTCTAGCGAGACCTACGAGCAGTACTTC.

J is TRBJ2-5 and V is TRBV27, with D maybe TRBD2 (5 bases). Germline V gene sequence: CDR1 MNHEY, CDR2 SMNVEV (reference sequence). Trimming pared 6 bases from V and 11 bases from J, leaving 28 bases between. The CDR3 totals 16 residues. This CDR3 is CASSRLGSTSSNEQYF. CDR3 in DNA: TGTGCCAGCAGCCGCTTGGGGTCTACTAGTTCCAATGAGCAGTACTTC.

On this clonotype: A read error may be the cause here, since a much bigger clone is one base away. The chain employs TRBV29-1 and TRBJ2-4, with 8 bases lining up with TRBD2. The CDR3 loop spans 14 amino acids. Germline CDR1 is SQVTM and CDR2 is ANQGSEA. V gave up 5 bases and J gave up 14 bases; unmatched junction bases: 17. The CDR3 protein is CSVRPAGDLLRKYF. CDR3 nucleotides: TGCAGCGTTCGACCAGCGGGAGATCTATTGCGCAAGTACTTC.

A few counts support this clonotype. This chain joins TRBV7-2 and TRBJ2-5; no clear D gene. The CDR3 has 14 residues. V dropped 2 bases and J dropped 6 bases, with 13 bases sitting between them. CDR1 and CDR2 from the germline V gene are SGHTA and FQGNSA. Written as DNA, the CDR3 is TGTGCCAGCAGCTTAATGCTTGATTTTAAGACCCAGTACTTC. Encoded protein: CASSLMLDFKTQYF. The variable domain in full, with the rest retrieved from reference TRBV7-2 and TRBJ2-5, is GAGVSQSPSNKVTEKGKDVELRCDPISGHTALYWYRQSLGQGLEFLIYFQGNSAPDKSGLPSDRFSAERTGGSVSTLTIQRTQQEDSAVYLCASSLMLDFKTQYFGPGTRLLVL.

This clonotype was observed once. The chain is built from TRBV28 and TRBJ2-2; the match to TRBD1 covers 7 bases. The ends lost 7 bases at V and 5 bases at J; junction bases unmatched: 10. Germline V gene lookup returns CDR1 MDHEN and CDR2 SYDVKM. The CDR3 has 15 residues. The CDR3: CASTKQGQLTGELFF. The CDR3 DNA is TGTGCCAGCACCAAGCAGGGACAGTTAACCGGGGAGCTGTTTTTT. Looking up the rest from reference TRBV28 and TRBJ2-2 gives the full variable domain: DVKVTQSSRYLVKRTGEKVFLECVQDMDHENMFWYRQDPGLGLRLIYFSYDVKMKEKGDIPEGYSVSREKKERFSLILESASTNQTSMYLCASTKQGQLTGELFFGEGSRLTVL.

CDR3 protein: CASITPRLVGGETQYF. The CDR3 DNA reads as TGTGCCAGCATCACTCCTCGTTTGGTGGGTGGGGAGACCCAGTACTTC. The chain employs TRBV7-8 and TRBJ2-5; D gene ambiguous. The V end lost 7 bases, the J end lost 5 bases, and 23 bases lay between the germline ends. CDR3 size: 16 residues. In germline, CDR1 is SGHVS, CDR2 FQNEAQ.

This chain uses TRBV12-5 with TRBJ2-1, with D maybe TRBD2 (7 bases). Germline CDR1 LGHNT, CDR2 FRNRAP. V lost 6 bases and J 8 bases, leaving 14 bases between the germline ends. The CDR3 is 13 amino acids. In DNA, the CDR3 is TGTGCTAGTGGGAGGGGGGGAATTTATGAGCAGTTCTTC. Protein sequence: CASGRGGIYEQFF.

The rearrangement uses TRBV7-6 and TRBJ1-2; TRBD1 aligns across 10 bases. Unmatched junction bases numbered 4, after V lost 3 bases and J lost 6 bases. In germline, CDR1 is SGHVS, CDR2 FNYEAQ. This CDR3 is 14 amino acids long. In DNA, the CDR3 is TGTGCCAGCAGCTTGACAGGGGGCGCGGATGGCTACACCTTC. Its protein product is CASSLTGGADGYTF. Together with reference TRBV7-6 and TRBJ1-2, the CDR3 gives the full variable domain: GAGVSQSPRYKVTKRGQDVALRCDPISGHVSLYWYRQALGQGPEFLTYFNYEAQQDKSGLPNDRFSAERPEGSISTLTIQRTEQRDSAMYRCASSLTGGADGYTFGSGTRLTVV.

With respect to this clonotype: Sequence at one end of the junction differs from germline and may be a read error. This chain uses TRBV6-5 with TRBJ1-1, with D perhaps TRBD1 (5 bases). CDR1 MNHEY and CDR2 SVGAGI come from the germline V gene. The CDR3 has 13 residues. CDR3 loop: CASSPGGKTEAFF. The CDR3 nucleotides read TGTGCCAGCAGCCCCGGGGGGAAAACTGAAGCCTTCTTT.

This clonotype was counted only a few times. The V call is TRBV29-1, the J call TRBJ1-4; no clear D. The CDR3 contains 10 residues. The V and J ends lost 6 bases and 7 bases respectively, with 6 bases between them. Per germline, CDR1 SQVTM and CDR2 ANQGSEA. The CDR3 spells CSVLSEKLFF. Here the CDR3 DNA reads TGCAGCGTGCTCAGTGAAAAACTGTTTTTT.

The J gene is TRBJ2-2, the V gene TRBV20-1, with no clear D. Trimming cost V 3 bases and J 4 bases, with 9 bases left between them. The CDR3 is 13 residues long. Germline V gene lookup returns CDR1 DFQATT and CDR2 SNEGSKA (reference sequence). The CDR3 region has the DNA TGCAGTGCTAGGGTAACGGGCACCGGGGAGCTGTTTTTT. This codes for CSARVTGTGELFF.

The count of this clonotype is one. This sequence joins TRBV20-1 and TRBJ2-7; 10 bases line up with TRBD2. The germline V gene has CDR1 DFQATT and CDR2 SNEGSKA (reference sequence). Trimming at V came to 6 bases and at J to 7 bases, leaving 21 bases not matched to a gene. The CDR3 runs to 17 residues. CDR3 in amino acids: CSAPGASGRATYNEQYF. The CDR3 DNA sequence: TGCAGTGCCCCTGGGGCTAGCGGGAGAGCGACTTACAATGAGCAGTACTTC.

This chain connects TRBV7-3 to TRBJ1-1; TRBD1 aligns across 8 bases. CDR3 size: 15 residues. From germline, CDR1 is SGHTA and CDR2 FQGTGA. V lost 2 bases and J lost 10; bases outside the gene matches: 12. CDR3 nucleotides: TGTGCCAGCAGCTTAGATCCCGGACAGGGCAATCGAGCTTTCTTT. This translates into CASSLDPGQGNRAFF.